This TCR beta chain stems from a study of blood T cell repertoires in COVID-19. Study-level information: Sites across the United States, Italy and Spain contributed samples from acute and convalescent COVID-19. From T cells, B-cell-depleted T cells, or PBMCs came the material, which was cDNA or gDNA.

Per the original data handling: Estimation of nucleated cell counts was performed using reference gene primer amplification. TCRdb's copy holds only in-frame clones and misses some; the assay was immunoSEQ multiplex PCR. V and J calls and clone size come straight from that table; D and trimming were deduced from the DNA. The profile shows some 29,000 clones, more than 70% of them singletons. Trimming took 10 bases from V and 5 from J; bases not matched to a gene: 22. CDR1 is MNHEY, CDR2 SMNVEV, per germline (reference sequence). The CDR3 loop spans 17 amino acids. The sequence derives from a man older than 75 with active COVID-19. What was sequenced was peripheral blood. This chain joins TRBV27 and TRBJ1-2, with 7 bases that match TRBD1. As DNA, the CDR3 is TGTGCCACCTCGCCGACAGGGCTCGGAGTACTACGTTATGGCTACACCTTC. Protein sequence: CATSPTGLGVLRYGYTF.